This T cell receptor beta chain stems from a study of spatial heterogeneity in lung cancer (dated by TCRdb to between 2018 and 2021). Notes on the research overall: Beta-chain transcripts were consistently detected in greater numbers than alpha-chain transcripts, which likely reflects a higher abundance of beta-chain transcripts. In tumor regions, TCR transcript counts showed a strong correlation with a T cell transcriptional module score from matched bulk RNA-seq. In the raw uncorrected reads, each unique combination of TCR and UMI appeared more than ten times on average. TCR alpha and beta repertoires were quantitatively compared across multiple tumor regions, matched nontumor lung and blood in non-small cell lung cancer. Nonsynonymous mutation counts, determined by whole-exome sequencing of tumor tissue, were related to TCR repertoire features. At surgery, some 220 tumor regions, 61 to 75 matched nontumor lung samples and 56 PBMC samples were TCR-sequenced for both alpha and beta chains. Results and caveats for the whole study, not just this receptor: Confirming at a functional level the hypothesis that regional TCRs recognize regional mutations was considered to require additional single-cell paired TCR alpha and beta sequencing. A correlation was observed between the number of expanded intratumoral alpha and beta TCRs and the tumor nonsynonymous mutation count. TCR-seq was estimated to cover only 6% to 7% of tumor T cells for alpha chains and roughly 12% for beta chains. Counts of ubiquitous and regional expanded TCRs correlated with counts of ubiquitous and regional nonsynonymous mutations, respectively.

Library method: 5' RACE. Sequenced using a NextSeq 500. The TCR library protocol attached a unique molecular identifier to each TCR cDNA molecule to allow correction of PCR and sequencing errors. As for how the authors treated the data: Decombinator tools were used for TCR identification, UMI-based error correction and CDR3 extraction. TCRs above a frequency of 2 per 1,000, corresponding to the top 1% of the tumor frequency distribution, were defined as expanded. Expanded tumor TCRs statistically deemed absent (corrected P<0.05) from at least one tumor region were classed as regional, and all other expanded tumor TCRs were classed as ubiquitous. Each repertoire was subsampled 100 times to 5,000 TCRs, after which Renyi diversity was computed with the R vegan package. CDR3 similarity networks were built from amino acid triplet string-kernel similarity, connecting CDR3s with pairwise similarity above 0.82. TCRdb's own reprocessing of the public reads used fastp at Q25 and MiXCR and kept productive beta chains. Duplicate CDR3 protein sequences are folded into a single record with the most common DNA and genes. The V and J calls were not made by the authors but by TCRdb's processing. The sample table lists 2,300 or so distinct CDR3 sequences, roughly 13% of them with a count of one. The ten biggest clones cover about a tenth of the sample.

V is cut by 4 bases and J by 8 bases, and the space between the germline ends is 17 bases. The CDR3 starts with the cysteine, ends with the phenylalanine, and has 14 residues. The sequence is cut down to CDR3 DNA, 42 bases in frame from base 1. The germline V gene yields SGHTA for CDR1 and FQGTGA for CDR2. The time point label, read with the paper, signifies: sample taken at primary tumor resection. The donors were 65 to 85 patients from the lung TRACERx cohort who had early-stage, untreated non-small cell lung cancer. Without any cell sorting, TCR sequencing was performed on whole RNA extracted either from tumor and nontumor lung tissue or from cryopreserved PBMC samples. A patient was chosen for TCR sequencing only when enough RNA was available from at least two tumor regions. Before selection, tumor and adjacent nontumor lung specimens were reviewed by a lung pathologist. This clonotype was observed a few times. It has no known antigen specificity. Nothing much larger sits one base from this clone, and base qualities are not available.

The sequence joins TRBV7-3 to TRBJ1-2; no D gene is confidently identified. Sequencing used lung tumor tissue, obtained at surgery. The TCR originated in a male donor with early-stage non-small cell lung cancer. The sequence in DNA is TGTGCCAGCAGCTCAACAGTGCTAACCGGGGGCTACACCTTC. It specifies CASSSTVLTGGYTF.